This TCR beta chain emerged from a study of metastatic and nonmetastatic thyroid tumors. Across the whole study: Malignant and benign thyroid patients had repertoires compared in peripheral blood and tumor or nodule tissue.

Ahead of thyroid surgery, no patient had received treatment of any kind. TCRdb reanalyzed the PCR reads via MiXCR. Here the sample spans approximately 11,000 clones, around 30% being singletons. V was pared by 1 base and J by 7 bases, with 12 bases of the junction left unmatched. The germline V gene has CDR1 SGHAT and CDR2 FQNNGV. CDR3 length: 17 amino acids. V gene TRBV11-2 combines with J gene TRBJ2-2, with 7 bases aligning to TRBD2. The clonotype originates from a female donor with papillary thyroid cancer or a benign thyroid nodule (not recorded which). Some clones in this sample may be carry-over from other donors' samples. The sample comprised tumor tissue. CDR3 nucleotides: TGTGCCAGCAGCTTAGTGGGCCCCGGGGGGAAAGGCGGGGAGCTGTTTTTT. It codes for CASSLVGPGGKGGELFF. The whole variable domain, filled in from reference TRBV11-2 and TRBJ2-2, reads EAGVAQSPRYKIIEKRQSVAFWCNPISGHATLYWYQQILGQGPKLLIQFQNNGVVDDSQLPKDRFSAERLKGVDSTLKIQPAKLEDSAVYLCASSLVGPGGKGGELFFGEGSRLTVL.